The 5 T cell receptor beta chains below all came from one sample that was sequenced in a study of shared clonotypes between healthy human individuals. TCRdb's copy holds only in-frame clones and misses some; the assay was immunoSEQ multiplex PCR. The data show about 2 million clones, 95% seen once. Sequencing was carried out using naive CD4+ T cells sorted from blood. Subset: CD45RA+ positively selected. Receptor source: a man aged 18-30 years in good health.

A note on this clone: Distinct nucleotide sequences in the sample also encode this CDR3. V gene TRBV7-2 combines with J gene TRBJ2-3; 7 bases line up with TRBD2. CDR1 and CDR2 from the germline V gene are SGHTA and FQGNSA. The J segment lost 0 bases and the V segment lost 4 bases, leaving 4 bases of the junction unmatched. This CDR3 comprises 15 residues. The CDR3 spells CASSSSGASTDTQYF. The CDR3 nucleotides are TGTGCCAGCAGCTCTAGCGGAGCTAGCACAGATACGCAGTATTTT. Drawing the rest from reference TRBV7-2 and TRBJ2-3, the complete variable domain is GAGVSQSPSNKVTEKGKDVELRCDPISGHTALYWYRQSLGQGLEFLIYFQGNSAPDKSGLPSDRFSAERTGGSVSTLTIQRTQQEDSAVYLCASSSSGASTDTQYFGPGTRLTVL.

The chain is built from TRBV5-8 and TRBJ2-7; TRBD1 aligns across 9 bases. Germline V gene sequence: CDR1 SGHTS, CDR2 YDEGEE. CDR3 length: 13 residues. V shed 3 bases and J 2 bases; nucleotides not matched to a gene: 0. CDR3 amino acids: CASSWDRAYEQYF. The CDR3 DNA is TGTGCCAGCAGCTGGGACAGGGCCTACGAGCAGTACTTC.

Here the CDR3 reads CASSAGTGGNEQFF. CDR3 coding DNA: TGTGCCAGCTCAGCCGGGACAGGGGGCAATGAGCAGTTCTTC. This rearrangement joins TRBV18 to TRBJ2-1; TRBD1 aligns across 11 bases. The ends lost 5 bases at V and 6 bases at J; junction bases unmatched: 3. CDR3 length equals 14 residues. Germline lookup yields CDR1 KGHSH and CDR2 LQKENI.

Notes on this clone: Within the sample, other DNA sequences also encode this same CDR3. The chain couples TRBV30 to TRBJ2-2; unclear D gene. Germline V CDR1 and CDR2: GTSNPN, SVGIG (reference sequence). The CDR3 is 14 amino acids. Trimming removed 0 bases at V and 3 bases at J, with 8 bases between. In DNA form, the CDR3 reads TGTGCCTGGAGTGTGGGCGGTTACACCGGGGAGCTGTTTTTT. It codes for CAWSVGGYTGELFF.

The chain couples TRBV7-2 to TRBJ2-2, with TRBD2 matching over 8 bases. The ends lost 7 bases at V and 3 bases at J; junction bases unmatched: 4. This CDR3 has 14 amino acids. Germline assignment: CDR1 SGHTA and CDR2 FQGNSA. The CDR3, as DNA: TGTGCCAGCATCCGGGAGGGTTACACCGGGGAGCTGTTTTTT. Translated: CASIREGYTGELFF.